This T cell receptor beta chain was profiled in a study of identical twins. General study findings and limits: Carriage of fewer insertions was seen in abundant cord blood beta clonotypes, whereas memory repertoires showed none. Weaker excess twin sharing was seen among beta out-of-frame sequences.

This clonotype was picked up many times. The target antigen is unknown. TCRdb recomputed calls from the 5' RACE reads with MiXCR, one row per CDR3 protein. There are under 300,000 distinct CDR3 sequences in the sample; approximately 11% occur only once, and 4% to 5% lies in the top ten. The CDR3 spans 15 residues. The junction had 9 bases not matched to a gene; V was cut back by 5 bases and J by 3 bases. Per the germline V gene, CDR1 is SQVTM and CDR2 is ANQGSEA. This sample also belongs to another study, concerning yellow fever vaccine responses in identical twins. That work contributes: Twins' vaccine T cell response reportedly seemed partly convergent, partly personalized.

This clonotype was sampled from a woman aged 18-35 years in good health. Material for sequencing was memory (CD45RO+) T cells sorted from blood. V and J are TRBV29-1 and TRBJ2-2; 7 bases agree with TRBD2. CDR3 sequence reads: CSVTGTNMHTGELFF. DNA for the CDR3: TGCAGCGTTACCGGGACTAATATGCACACCGGGGAGCTGTTTTTT.